Here is one T cell receptor (beta chain) with its context. This table comes from immunoSEQ multiplex PCR, and its TCRdb copy is limited to in-frame clones, with some not included. Among some 150,000 clones, around 84% were seen once, and the ten largest hold about 2.6%. This entry is derived from a study of blood T cell repertoires in COVID-19. Study-wide context: From T cells, B-cell-depleted T cells, or PBMCs came the material, which was cDNA or gDNA.

Germline CDR1 is LNHDA and CDR2 is SQIVND (reference sequence). CDR3 length: 15 residues. The trim removed 1 base at V and 2 bases at J, leaving 3 bases unmatched. This TCR was sampled from a human donor with acute or convalescent COVID-19. The donor label of this sample is uncertain. Sequenced material: peripheral blood. The chain joins TRBV19 to TRBJ2-3; 7 positions match TRBD2. CDR3 in amino acids: CASSIVGLHTDTQYF. The CDR3 region has the DNA TGTGCCAGTAGTATAGTGGGACTACACACAGATACGCAGTATTTT.